This T cell receptor (beta chain) was identified in a study of T cell responses to AZD1222 COVID-19 vaccine. Study observations and caveats: Donors, mostly white British, included more females; clonal diversity was possibly underestimated.

The data were produced by immunoSEQ multiplex PCR, yet TCRdb's version contains in-frame clones alone and is incomplete. Of 100,000 or so clones detected, about nine tenths appear once; the ten largest clones hold approximately 1.3%. Details on this clone: The antigen remains undetermined.

Trimming cost V 5 bases and J 3 bases, with 10 bases left between them. The CDR3 is made up of 14 amino acids. Germline V gene data show CDR1 as LGHNT and CDR2 as FRNRAP. Sequenced material: peripheral blood, taken on day 0 of AZD1222 vaccination. This clonotype was sampled from an adult in good health. V is TRBV12-5 and J is TRBJ2-2, with TRBD1 as a possible D gene (5 bases). The CDR3 reads CASGNQGHTGELFF. In DNA form, the CDR3 reads TGTGCTAGTGGTAACCAGGGTCACACCGGGGAGCTGTTTTTT. Using reference TRBV12-5 and TRBJ2-2 for the parts outside the CDR3, the full variable domain is DARVTQTPRHKVTEMGQEVTMRCQPILGHNTVFWYRQTMMQGLELLAYFRNRAPLDDSGMPKDRFSAEMPDATLATLKIQPSEPRDSAVYFCASGNQGHTGELFFGEGSRLTVL.